This TCR beta chain was retrieved from a study of blood T cell repertoires in COVID-19. Study-level information: Specimens from acute and convalescent COVID-19 originated in the United States, Italy and Spain.

Measured with immunoSEQ multiplex PCR; TCRdb has only the in-frame clones, and not every one. The table has fewer than 85,000 clones, about 90% seen once; the top ten hold 4.5% to 5.5%. Germline V gene data show CDR1 as SGHNT and CDR2 as YYREEE (reference sequence). V was shortened by 1 base and J by 12 bases, with 25 bases between the two germline ends. The CDR3 consists of 17 residues. The sequence came from a human donor in a cohort sampled during active COVID-19. The sequenced sample consisted of peripheral blood. The chain employs TRBV5-4 and TRBJ1-4; the D gene is possibly TRBD1 (6 bases). As DNA, the CDR3 is TGTGCCAGCAGCTTGTCCCCTCTACAGGGTTCCAAAGTCGAACTGTTTTTT. Its translation is CASSLSPLQGSKVELFF. The full variable domain, in which reference TRBV5-4 and TRBJ1-4 provide the parts outside the CDR3, is ETGVTQSPTHLIKTRGQQVTLRCSSQSGHNTVSWYQQALGQGPQFIFQYYREEENGRGNFPPRFSGLQFPNYSSELNVNALELDDSALYLCASSLSPLQGSKVELFFGSGTQLSVL.